Presented here are 22 T cell receptor beta chains from one specimen sequenced in a study of PD-1 blockade in classical Hodgkin lymphoma (dated by TCRdb to 2019 to 2021). To prepare the library, the immunoSEQ multiplex PCR assay was applied. Drawn from immuneACCESS, this table holds only the in-frame rearrangements with V and J called that TCRdb kept. Clones are partly lost; checked studies trace under half to an unresolved V gene and leave the rest unexplained. This sample holds 50,000 to 65,000 clones; around 90% were observed only once. The ten largest clones add up to about 5.8% of the sample. The intended sense of this specimen's time point label: cycle 2 day 1 (C2D1) of nivolumab. Every trial patient had relapsed following autologous stem cell transplantation, and prior brentuximab vedotin exposure was what differed among cohorts A, B and C. This specimen consisted of peripheral blood mononuclear cells (PBMCs), obtained before the second cycle of nivolumab. These TCRs come from a human donor with classical Hodgkin lymphoma.

Remarks on this clone: One end of the junction varies from germline; a read error may be responsible. The chain recombines TRBV27 with TRBJ2-1, with 10 bases matching TRBD2. Germline CDR1 and CDR2: MNHEY and SMNVEV (reference sequence). The CDR3 has 15 amino acids. The CDR3, as DNA: TGTGCCAGCAGCTTATCTAGCGGGGGTAGCTATGAGCAGTTCTTC. Translated, it gives CASSLSSGGSYEQFF.

The gene calls are TRBV27 and TRBJ1-1; tentatively, D is TRBD1 (6 bases). Germline CDR1 MNHEY, CDR2 SMNVEV (reference sequence). V lost 5 bases and J lost 9, with 16 bases in between. The CDR3 is made up of 13 amino acids. CDR3 coding DNA: TGTGCCAGCAGTCCACCCACAGGGATGCAAGCTTTCTTT. Protein: CASSPPTGMQAFF.

For the CDR3, the DNA is TGTGCCACCAGCGGATGGGAGCCACCCCCAGATACGCAGTATTTT. It specifies CATSGWEPPPDTQYF. This chain links TRBV15 with TRBJ2-3; D is perhaps TRBD2 (5 bases). V lost 5 bases to trimming and J lost 4 bases, with 16 bases between them. Germline loops: CDR1 LNHNV, CDR2 YYDKDF (reference sequence). This CDR3 contains 15 residues.

This clone was picked up a small number of times. The chain joins TRBV5-1 to TRBJ2-3, with 8 bases aligning to TRBD1. Germline lookup yields CDR1 SGHRS and CDR2 YFSETQ. The CDR3 has 15 residues. With V trimmed by 6 bases and J by 4 bases, 10 bases remained unmatched. Here the CDR3 DNA reads TGCGCCAGCACCCCAGGGGGCATGGGCGCAGATACGCAGTATTTT. Translation: CASTPGGMGADTQYF.

V usage is TRBV14 and J usage is TRBJ1-4; 8 bases fit TRBD1. The V gene's germline CDR1 is SGHDN and CDR2 FVKESK. CDR3 length equals 15 residues. V lost 0 bases and J lost 8; bases outside the gene matches: 5. CDR3 nucleotides: TGTGCCAGCAGCCAAGACCGGGACAGGCGCGAAAAACTGTTTTTT. Translated: CASSQDRDRREKLFF.

The chain combines TRBV7-9 with TRBJ1-2, with D perhaps matching TRBD1 (5 bases). Looked up from germline, CDR1 is SEHNR and CDR2 is FQNEAQ (reference sequence). CDR3 length: 15 amino acids. V was trimmed by 5 bases and J by 0 bases, leaving 13 bases between them. CDR3 protein: CASSREMTANYGYTF. For the CDR3, the DNA is TGTGCCAGCAGCCGCGAGATGACAGCTAACTATGGCTACACCTTC.

For this clone: Other DNA sequences of this sample code for an identical CDR3. This chain joins TRBV7-9 and TRBJ1-5; 8 bases agree with TRBD1. The CDR3 loop spans 14 amino acids. Looked up from germline, CDR1 is SEHNR and CDR2 is FQNEAQ (reference sequence). The ends lost 5 bases at V and 2 bases at J; junction bases unmatched: 2. The CDR3 DNA reads TGTGCCAGCAGCCTACAGGGGGGCAATCAGCCCCAGCATTTT. Encoded protein: CASSLQGGNQPQHF.

V is TRBV18 and J is TRBJ1-5; D perhaps matches TRBD1 (5 bases). This CDR3 is built from 13 residues. V was cut by 10 bases and J by 4 bases, with 14 bases left in between. The germline V gene has CDR1 KGHSH and CDR2 LQKENI. The CDR3 loop is CATTQGRNQPQHF. The DNA for the CDR3 is TGTGCCACTACCCAGGGTAGGAATCAGCCCCAGCATTTT.

V and J are TRBV7-9 and TRBJ2-7, with 12 bases that match TRBD2. There are 14 residues in the CDR3. The germline V gene encodes CDR1 SEHNR and CDR2 FQNEAQ (reference sequence). With V trimmed by 4 bases and J by 6 bases, 4 bases remained unmatched. The CDR3 bases are TGTGCCAGCAGCTCTAGCGGGGGGGCCGGCGAGCAGTACTTC. Residues: CASSSSGGAGEQYF.

The chain recombines TRBV7-4 with TRBJ2-3; 7 bases line up with TRBD2. The germline V gene encodes CDR1 SGHVT and CDR2 SQSDAQ. Germline trimming cut 2 bases from V and 0 bases from J; bases unmatched to any gene: 5. There are 16 residues in the CDR3. CDR3: CASSLTSGESTDTQYF. The CDR3 nucleotides are TGTGCCAGCAGCTTAACCAGCGGGGAAAGCACAGATACGCAGTATTTT.

V usage is TRBV5-6 and J usage is TRBJ2-2; no clear D gene. Germline CDR1 is SGHDT and CDR2 is YYEEEE. Trimming took off 0 bases at V and 6 bases at J, with 6 bases between the two ends. CDR3 size: 13 residues. In DNA form, the CDR3 reads TGTGCCAGCAGCTTGGACATCTCCGGGGAGCTGTTTTTT. Its protein product is CASSLDISGELFF. The variable domain in full, completed from reference TRBV5-6 and TRBJ2-2, reads DAGVTQSPTHLIKTRGQQVTLRCSPKSGHDTVSWYQQALGQGPQFIFQYYEEEERQRGNFPDRFSGHQFPNYSSELNVNALLLGDSALYLCASSLDISGELFFGEGSRLTVL.

The chain couples TRBV10-3 to TRBJ1-2, with D possibly matching TRBD1 (5 bases). CDR3 size: 15 residues. V was shortened by 4 bases and J by 4 bases, with 16 bases between the two germline ends. The germline V gene encodes CDR1 ENHRY and CDR2 SYGVKD. CDR3 nucleotides: TGTGCCATCAGTGTAAGGCAGGGAGCTTCCTATGGCTACACCTTC. As protein: CAISVRQGASYGYTF.

This rearrangement joins TRBV6-1 to TRBJ1-5; D is uncertain. Germline V gene sequence: CDR1 MNHNS, CDR2 SASEGT. The length of the CDR3 is 15 residues. Trimming removed 11 bases at V and 2 bases at J, with 19 bases between. The CDR3 DNA follows: TGTGCCCCCGAGGCGGGGTGTAGGGGCAATCAGCCCCAGCATTTT. Translation: CAPEAGCRGNQPQHF.

The V call is TRBV5-1, the J call TRBJ2-1; 8 positions agree with TRBD1. V gave up 2 bases and J gave up 7 bases; unmatched junction bases: 11. The CDR3 has 16 residues. Germline V gene data show CDR1 as SGHRS and CDR2 as YFSETQ. The DNA of the CDR3 is TGCGCCAGCAGCTTAGGCGGACAGGGTTTATGGAATGAGCAGTTCTTC. This translates into CASSLGGQGLWNEQFF.

V is TRBV20-1 and J is TRBJ1-2; D is undetermined. Germline values: CDR1 DFQATT, CDR2 SNEGSKA (reference sequence). The CDR3 has 11 residues. Trimming stripped 0 bases from V and 6 bases from J, with 5 bases between. In DNA, the CDR3 is TGCAGTGCTAGAGAAATGGATGGCTACACCTTC. Translated, it gives CSAREMDGYTF.

This clone was picked up a small number of times. The chain joins TRBV18 to TRBJ1-1; no clear D gene. The CDR3 loop spans 13 amino acids. The ends were cut back, 3 bases at V and 4 bases at J, with 9 bases in the middle. Germline CDR1 and CDR2: KGHSH and LQKENI. This CDR3 reads CASSPDGVTEAFF. DNA for the CDR3: TGTGCCAGCTCACCGGATGGGGTCACTGAAGCTTTCTTT. Looking up the rest from reference TRBV18 and TRBJ1-1 gives the full variable domain: NAGVMQNPRHLVRRRGQEARLRCSPMKGHSHVYWYRQLPEEGLKFMVYLQKENIIDESGMPKERFSAEFPKEGPSILRIQQVVRGDSAAYFCASSPDGVTEAFFGQGTRLTVV.

The V call is TRBV6-5, the J call TRBJ1-4; D is ambiguous. Germline lookup yields CDR1 MNHEY and CDR2 SVGAGI. This CDR3 region has 13 residues. Trimming took off 8 bases at V and 5 bases at J, with 12 bases between the two ends. The CDR3 loop is CASGNRINEKLFF. The CDR3 coding sequence is TGTGCCAGCGGGAATCGGATCAATGAAAAACTGTTTTTT.

The V call is TRBV5-1, the J call TRBJ1-1; D unresolved. Germline V gene lookup returns CDR1 SGHRS and CDR2 YFSETQ. The CDR3 consists of 13 residues. Trimming removed 5 bases at V and 1 base at J, with 9 bases between. The CDR3 nucleotides read TGCGCCAGCAGTTATACGGCGAACACTGAAGCTTTCTTT. Amino acid sequence: CASSYTANTEAFF.

The chain combines TRBV9 with TRBJ1-1; D possibly corresponds to TRBD1 (6 bases). The germline V gene encodes CDR1 SGDLS and CDR2 YYNGEE. V lost 4 bases and J 1 base, leaving 11 bases between the germline ends. The CDR3 extends over 14 amino acids. The CDR3 sequence: CASSPGHPNTEAFF. As DNA, the CDR3 is TGTGCCAGCAGCCCGGGACACCCGAACACTGAAGCTTTCTTT.

The rearrangement links TRBV5-1 to TRBJ2-1; the D is unclear. Trimming pared 1 base from V and 8 bases from J, leaving 19 bases between. The germline V gene encodes CDR1 SGHRS and CDR2 YFSETQ. The CDR3 runs to 16 residues. The CDR3 is CASSLPRTPGGDEQFF. The CDR3 coding sequence is TGCGCCAGCAGCTTGCCTAGAACGCCCGGTGGGGATGAGCAGTTCTTC.

V usage is TRBV6-4 and J usage is TRBJ2-1; 9 nucleotides line up with TRBD1. The CDR3 spans 15 residues. With V trimmed by 4 bases and J by 4 bases, 5 bases remained unmatched. Germline V gene data show CDR1 as MRHNA and CDR2 as SNTAGT. In DNA, the CDR3 is TGTGCCAGCAGTGCCGGAGGGACAGGGTACAATGAGCAGTTCTTC. Its translation: CASSAGGTGYNEQFF.

This chain uses TRBV28 with TRBJ1-4; 7 bases are a match to TRBD1. The CDR3 loop spans 12 amino acids. Per germline, CDR1 MDHEN and CDR2 SYDVKM. Trimming took 6 bases from V and 9 from J; bases not matched to a gene: 4. The chain's CDR3 is CASSRGDKKLFF. The DNA of the CDR3 is TGTGCCAGCAGCAGGGGGGACAAAAAACTGTTTTTT.